This entry lists 26 T cell receptor beta chains sequenced from one sample in a study of tumor and adjacent non-tumor tissue in lung cancer listed by TCRdb under 2018. RNA was isolated from bulk, unsorted tissue, and RNA quality was assessed with a NanoDrop ND-1000 and an Agilent 2100. The normal lung samples consisted of distant non-tumor tissue collected more than 3 cm from the tumor edge. Library method: multiplex PCR. This sample was sequenced with an Illumina HiSeq 2500. Following protocols modified from ARM-PCR, the researchers constructed TCRbeta libraries through three rounds of nested PCR with primers (Table S4). TCRdb took the public reads, trimmed them with fastp at Q25, ran MiXCR for clone calling and kept in-frame beta chains. Rows are combined by CDR3 protein, so each entry shows the most common genes and DNA. Recorded for this sample are around 74,000 distinct CDR3 sequences; around 70% of them occurred a single time. The ten biggest clones cover roughly 26% of the sample.

Specimen: distant non-tumor lung tissue. The source of these receptors is a woman aged 50 to 60 with non-small cell lung cancer.

About this clonotype itself: The junction and the germline gene differ at one end; a read error may be behind it. This chain connects TRBV11-2 to TRBJ2-7; perhaps D is TRBD1 or TRBD2 (5 bases each). The germline CDR1 and CDR2 sequences are SGHAT and FQNNGV. The CDR3 has 17 amino acids. CDR3 nucleotide sequence: TGTGCCAGAAGCTTAGCCACGGGACGCACGGGGCCCTACGAGCGGTACTTC. Protein product: CARSLATGRTGPYERYF.

This clonotype was detected many times. V usage is TRBV28 and J usage is TRBJ2-1; no clear D gene. Germline assignment: CDR1 MDHEN and CDR2 SYDVKM. This CDR3 contains 14 residues. The V end lost 3 bases, the J end lost 6 bases, and 12 bases lay between the germline ends. For the CDR3, the DNA is TGTGCCAGCAGTTTGGGTCAGATCGCCAATGAGCAGTTCTTC. Protein: CASSLGQIANEQFF.

V usage is TRBV12-3 or TRBV12-4 and J usage is TRBJ2-1; unclear D gene. V dropped 9 bases and J dropped 11 bases, with 14 bases sitting between them. This CDR3 contains 11 residues. The chain's CDR3 is CASSLAPKQFF. In DNA form, the CDR3 reads TGTGCCAGTAGCTTGGCACCTAAGCAGTTCTTC.

There are a few counts of this clonotype. At one of its ends the junction is not consistent with the germline gene, which may arise from a read error. The chain recombines TRBV20-1 with TRBJ2-7, with 7 bases that match TRBD2. The germline V gene has CDR1 DFQATT and CDR2 SNEGSKA (reference sequence). There are 13 residues in the CDR3. The CDR3 reads CNADGGSSYEQYF. CDR3 bases: TGCAATGCTGACGGCGGGAGCTCCTACGAGCAGTACTTC.

The chain employs TRBV29-1 and TRBJ2-5; 11 nucleotides agree with TRBD2. Trimming removed 4 bases from V and 5 bases from J; junction bases left unmatched: 12. The CDR3 loop spans 16 amino acids. The germline V gene has CDR1 SQVTM and CDR2 ANQGSEA. The CDR3 here is CSVAVRSGGVVETQYF. DNA of the CDR3: TGCAGCGTTGCGGTCCGTAGCGGGGGGGTTGTGGAGACCCAGTACTTC. Supplemented by reference TRBV29-1 and TRBJ2-5, the full variable domain reads SAVISQKPSRDICQRGTSLTIQCQVDSQVTMMFWYRQQPGQSLTLIATANQGSEATYESGFVIDKFPISRPNLTFSTLTVSNMSPEDSSIYLCSVAVRSGGVVETQYFGPGTRLLVL.

A note on this clonotype: The conserved phenylalanine or tryptophan is not found at the CDR3 terminus, so this likely reflects a read error. The chain employs TRBV11-2 and TRBJ2-1; D remains unclear. Trimming took off 10 bases at V and 4 bases at J, with 17 bases between the two ends. Germline CDR1 reads SGHAT; CDR2 reads FQNNGV. The CDR3 contains 14 residues. In DNA, the CDR3 is TGTGCCATGAGCTTCCTAACCCAATACAATGAGCAGTTCATC. This codes for CAMSFLTQYNEQFI.

A remark on this clonotype: A clone one base away is much larger, so this may be a read error. The chain recombines TRBV7-9 with TRBJ2-6, with unresolved D. The CDR3 extends over 17 amino acids. Germline V gene data show CDR1 as SEHNR and CDR2 as FQNEAQ (reference sequence). The V gene lost 2 bases and the J gene lost 2 bases, with 13 bases spanning the gap. CDR3: CASSLRAGVPGANVLTF. The CDR3 DNA reads TGTGCCAGCAGCTTAAGGGCTGGGGTGCCTGGGGCCAACGTCCTGACTTTC.

Of note for this clonotype: No conserved phenylalanine or tryptophan ends this CDR3, so it is likely a read error. The chain carries TRBV6-5 and TRBJ2-7; D uncertain. Germline values: CDR1 MNHEY, CDR2 SVGAGI. This CDR3 spans 14 amino acids. Trimming stripped 0 bases from V and 1 base from J, with 7 bases between. The CDR3 region is CASSYSRVSYEQYS. CDR3 DNA sequence: TGTGCCAGCAGTTACTCACGGGTTTCCTACGAGCAGTACTCC.

The sample holds many counts of this clonotype. This chain uses TRBV4-1 with TRBJ1-5; D is ambiguous. Germline V CDR1 and CDR2: MGHRA, YSYEKL. The germline V and J ends were trimmed by 3 bases and 6 bases, with 9 bases remaining between them. The CDR3 length is 13 residues. In DNA form, the CDR3 reads TGCGCCAGCAGCCACTTGATGGGTCAGCCCCAGCATTTT. This codes for CASSHLMGQPQHF.

With respect to this clonotype: It is likely a read error, because the conserved phenylalanine at the end of the CDR3 is missing. The CDR3 region is CACSLYTGGPLETQYS. CDR3 nucleotides: TGTGCCTGCAGCTTGTACACGGGAGGGCCACTCGAGACCCAGTACTCC. The chain employs TRBV5-4 and TRBJ2-5; TRBD2 aligns across 8 bases. This CDR3 comprises 16 residues. Germline CDR1 and CDR2: SGHNT and YYREEE (reference sequence).

This clonotype was counted at least ten times. The genes are TRBV6-2 or TRBV6-3 and TRBJ2-7, with a weak D call TRBD2 (6 bases). Trimming took 5 bases from V and 0 from J, leaving 17 bases between them. Germline V lookup: CDR1 MNHEY, CDR2 SVGEGT. CDR3 length: 16 residues. Written as DNA, the CDR3 is TGTGCCAGCAGTCTCTTTCTAGCGAAAAGCTCCTACGAGCAGTACTTC. Its protein is CASSLFLAKSSYEQYF.

Remarks on this clonotype: A read error may be the cause here, since a much bigger clone is one base away. Because it lacks the conserved phenylalanine or tryptophan at the end, this CDR3 is likely a read error. This chain links TRBV20-1 with TRBJ2-3, with D perhaps TRBD2 (6 bases). Trimming shortened V by 6 bases and J by 0 bases, and 10 bases separated the two germline ends. This CDR3 region has 13 residues. The germline V gene encodes CDR1 DFQATT and CDR2 SNEGSKA (reference sequence). The CDR3 region has the DNA TGCAGTGCGGGAGGCCCAAGCACAGATACGCAGTATTCT. Translating gives CSAGGPSTDTQYS.

Concerning this clonotype itself: A junction boundary mismatches the germline segment, possibly from a read error. This chain connects TRBV20-1 to TRBJ2-5; 12 bases fit TRBD2. The CDR3 is made up of 19 amino acids. Germline V gene lookup returns CDR1 DFQATT and CDR2 SNEGSKA (reference sequence). This CDR3 is CSSRGAGRLAGGIQETQYF. The CDR3 DNA is TGCAGTTCTAGGGGGGCCGGGCGTCTAGCGGGAGGGATACAAGAGACCCAGTACTTC.

As to this clonotype: An end of the junction does not agree with germline; a read error may underlie this. The chain employs TRBV4-3 and TRBJ2-7; D might be TRBD2 (6 bases). The germline CDR1 and CDR2 sequences are LGHNA and YSLEER. The CDR3 runs to 17 residues. The CDR3 is CASSQVWALAYPYEQYF. CDR3 bases: TGCGCCAGTAGCCAAGTATGGGCACTAGCTTATCCATACGAGCAGTACTTC.

The chain is built from TRBV20-1 and TRBJ2-1; 9 nucleotides match TRBD1. Losses at the gene ends were 7 bases for V and 3 bases for J; bases not matched to a gene: 16. Germline-derived CDR1 and CDR2 are DFQATT and SNEGSKA (reference sequence). The CDR3 has 17 residues. DNA for the CDR3: TGCAGTGTTCTGGACAGGGGTGGAGGAAACGACTACAATGAGCAGTTCTTC. This codes for CSVLDRGGGNDYNEQFF.

This clonotype has just a few counts. Mismatch with germline at one junction end may stem from a read error. J is TRBJ2-3 and V is TRBV11-1; no firm D call. The V gene's germline CDR1 is SGHAT and CDR2 FQDESV (reference sequence). The CDR3 runs to 14 residues. The CDR3 DNA follows: TGTGCCAGCAGCATAGCTACAGAGGCTGGTACACAGTATTTT. The encoded protein is CASSIATEAGTQYF.

V gene TRBV5-5 combines with J gene TRBJ2-4; D is tentatively TRBD1 or TRBD2 (5 bases each). The CDR3 loop spans 15 amino acids. From germline, CDR1 is SGHKS and CDR2 YYEKEE (reference sequence). V dropped 4 bases and J dropped 11 bases, with 22 bases sitting between them. The CDR3, as DNA: TGTGCCAGCAGCCGGGACCCCTTACTCGGGAACTTTCAGTACTTC. Translated, it gives CASSRDPLLGNFQYF.

Points on this clonotype: A read error may produce the germline difference seen at one junction end. V is TRBV29-1 and J is TRBJ2-5, with D perhaps matching TRBD2 (6 bases). CDR1 is SQVTM and CDR2 is ANQGSEA in the germline V gene. CDR3 length: 12 residues. The CDR3 sequence is CSVRTTEETQYF. For the CDR3, the DNA is TGTAGCGTCAGGACTACCGAAGAGACCCAGTACTTC.

This clonotype was found once. A clone one base away is much larger, so this may be a read error. The chain links TRBV6-6 to TRBJ2-1; 13 nucleotides align to TRBD2. Trimming took 7 bases from V and 8 from J; bases not matched to a gene: 11. CDR1 is MNHNY and CDR2 is SVGAGI in the germline V gene (reference sequence). The CDR3 consists of 16 residues. CDR3 DNA: TGTGCCAGCAAACTAGGACTAGCGGGAGTCCACGATGAGCAGTTCTTC. It specifies CASKLGLAGVHDEQFF.

The rearrangement links TRBV10-2 to TRBJ1-5, with 8 bases aligning to TRBD1. Germline CDR1 WSHSY, CDR2 SAAADI. CDR3 size: 16 residues. This CDR3 reads CVSIESDRGPDQPQHF. The DNA for the CDR3 is TGCGTCAGTATTGAGTCCGACAGGGGCCCGGATCAGCCCCAGCATTTT.

A word on this clonotype: Germline is not matched at one junction end, which may reflect a read error. This chain joins TRBV11-2 and TRBJ2-7; the D is unclear. In germline, CDR1 is SGHAT, CDR2 FQNNGV. The CDR3 contains 15 residues. CDR3 protein: CASSLVSMTSYEQYF. For the CDR3, the DNA is TGTGCCAGTAGCTTAGTATCTATGACAAGCTACGAGCAGTACTTC.

As to this clonotype: This may arise from a read error, as a much more abundant clone is one base away. The V gene is TRBV6-1, the J gene TRBJ2-1; unclear D gene. Germline V gives CDR1 MNHNS, CDR2 SASEGT. This CDR3 region has 17 residues. The CDR3 region is CANSEGKGFSMYHEQFF. The CDR3 nucleotides read TGTGCCAACAGTGAAGGGAAGGGCTTCAGTATGTACCATGAGCAGTTCTTC.

J is TRBJ2-1 and V is TRBV20-1; D possibly corresponds to TRBD1 (5 bases). Trimming took off 2 bases at V and 3 bases at J, with 14 bases between the two ends. CDR1 is DFQATT, CDR2 SNEGSKA, per germline (reference sequence). The CDR3 covers 15 residues. CDR3 DNA sequence: TGCAGTGCTAGAAATAGAGATAGGGGCTACAATGAGCAGTTCTTC. This codes for CSARNRDRGYNEQFF.

This clonotype was observed at least ten times. The genes are TRBV20-1 and TRBJ1-5; D gene uncertain. The germline V and J ends were trimmed by 7 bases and 2 bases, with 12 bases remaining between them. Germline V gives CDR1 DFQATT, CDR2 SNEGSKA (reference sequence). The CDR3 totals 13 residues. The CDR3 region is CSVPPAGNQPQHF. The CDR3 DNA reads TGCAGTGTCCCACCGGCCGGCAATCAGCCCCAGCATTTT.

Of note for this clonotype: Since no conserved phenylalanine or tryptophan closes the CDR3, a read error is the likely cause. The chain is built from TRBV4-1 and TRBJ2-2, with D perhaps assigned TRBD1 or TRBD2 (5 bases each). This CDR3 contains 15 residues. The germline CDR1 and CDR2 sequences are MGHRA and YSYEKL. CDR3 loop: CASSQEWPNTGDLFS. CDR3 in DNA: TGCGCCAGCAGCCAAGAGTGGCCGAACACCGGGGACCTGTTTTCT.

The chain couples TRBV6-2 or TRBV6-3 to TRBJ2-6; perhaps TRBD1 as D (6 bases). Per the germline V gene, CDR1 is MNHEY and CDR2 is SVGEGT. The CDR3 is 14 amino acids. V dropped 7 bases and J dropped 7 bases, with 14 bases sitting between them. CDR3 sequence (DNA): TGTGCCAGCAACACTAGACAGGTAGCCAACGTCCTGACTTTC. This sequence encodes CASNTRQVANVLTF.